The clone carrying this TCR beta chain is categorized as medium-sized. The CDR3 length is 11 residues. The V gene's germline CDR1 is SEHNR and CDR2 FQNEAQ (reference sequence). V lost 4 bases and J lost 5, with 5 bases in between. TCRdb re-called the PCR reads through MiXCR, storing one row per CDR3 protein. This sample has over 50,000 distinct CDR3 sequences; roughly 38% occur once, and the top ten carry 3.5% to 4%. The sample originates from a study of molecular identifiers for immune sequencing clone quantification. The sorting of naive CD8 T cells used the CD8+CD4-CCR7+CD45RA+ phenotype. Sequenced sample: naive CD8+ T cells from blood, with Jurkat cell RNA spiked in. Documented subset: FACS-sorted CD8+CD4-CCR7+CD45RA+ naive T cells. J is TRBJ2-5 and V is TRBV7-9, with D unresolved. The TCR originated in a human donor in good health. Some libraries in this study had Jurkat cell RNA spiked in. CDR3 in DNA: TGTGCCAGCAGCTCCTCGGAGACCCAGTACTTC. Residues: CASSSSETQYF.